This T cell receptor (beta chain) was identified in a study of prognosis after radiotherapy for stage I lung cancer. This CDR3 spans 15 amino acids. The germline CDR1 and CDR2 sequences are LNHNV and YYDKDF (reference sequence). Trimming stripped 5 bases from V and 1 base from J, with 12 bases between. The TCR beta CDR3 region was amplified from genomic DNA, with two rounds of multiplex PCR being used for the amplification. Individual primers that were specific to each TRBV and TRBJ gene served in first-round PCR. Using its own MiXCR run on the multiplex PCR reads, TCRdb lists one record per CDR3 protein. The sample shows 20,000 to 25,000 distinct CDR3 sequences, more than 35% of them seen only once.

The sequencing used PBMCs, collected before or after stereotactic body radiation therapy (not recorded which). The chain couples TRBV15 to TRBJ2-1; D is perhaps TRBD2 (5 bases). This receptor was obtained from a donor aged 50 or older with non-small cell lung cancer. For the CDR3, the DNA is TGTGCCACCAGCTCCCGAGCGGATTCCTACAATGAGCAGTTCTTC. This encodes CATSSRADSYNEQFF.